This TCR beta chain originates from a study of control samples from healthy donors and cancer patients. Generated by immunoSEQ multiplex PCR, the TCRdb table keeps only in-frame clones and is missing some. The repertoire consists of 100,000 to 150,000 clones, with 80% to 95% occurring once and the leading ten covering 5.5%. Germline V gene sequence: CDR1 SGHNT, CDR2 YYREEE (reference sequence). This CDR3 comprises 13 residues. V lost 9 bases, J lost 5 bases, and 9 bases stayed unmatched. The specimen was blood. This clonotype originated in a man aged 18 to 30 in good health. The V and J genes are TRBV5-4 and TRBJ2-5, with 8 bases fitting TRBD1. CDR3 in DNA: TGTGCCAAGTCAAACCAGGGGGCTGAGACCCAGTACTTC. Its protein is CAKSNQGAETQYF. Full variable domain (remainder filled in from reference TRBV5-4 and TRBJ2-5): ETGVTQSPTHLIKTRGQQVTLRCSSQSGHNTVSWYQQALGQGPQFIFQYYREEENGRGNFPPRFSGLQFPNYSSELNVNALELDDSALYLCAKSNQGAETQYFGPGTRLLVL.